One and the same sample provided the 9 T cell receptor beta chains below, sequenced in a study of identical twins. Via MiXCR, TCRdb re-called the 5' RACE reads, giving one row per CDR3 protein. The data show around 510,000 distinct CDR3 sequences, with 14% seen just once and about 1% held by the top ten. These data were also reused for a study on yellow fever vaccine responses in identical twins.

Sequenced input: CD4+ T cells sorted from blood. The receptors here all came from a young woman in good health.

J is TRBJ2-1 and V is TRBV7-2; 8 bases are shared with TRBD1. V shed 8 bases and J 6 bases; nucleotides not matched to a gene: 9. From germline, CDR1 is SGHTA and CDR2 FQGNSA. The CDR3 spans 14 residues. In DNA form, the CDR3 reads TGTGCCAGCGCCTCCGGGACAGGCCCCAATGAGCAGTTCTTC. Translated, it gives CASASGTGPNEQFF. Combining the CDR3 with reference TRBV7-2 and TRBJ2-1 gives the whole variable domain GAGVSQSPSNKVTEKGKDVELRCDPISGHTALYWYRQSLGQGLEFLIYFQGNSAPDKSGLPSDRFSAERTGGSVSTLTIQRTQQEDSAVYLCASASGTGPNEQFFGPGTRLTVL.

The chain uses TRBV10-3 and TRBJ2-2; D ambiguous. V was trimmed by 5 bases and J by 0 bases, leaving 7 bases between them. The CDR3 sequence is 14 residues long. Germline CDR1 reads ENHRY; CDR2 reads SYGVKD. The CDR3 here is CAISKVSNTGELFF. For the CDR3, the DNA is TGTGCCATCAGTAAGGTCTCGAACACCGGGGAGCTGTTTTTT.

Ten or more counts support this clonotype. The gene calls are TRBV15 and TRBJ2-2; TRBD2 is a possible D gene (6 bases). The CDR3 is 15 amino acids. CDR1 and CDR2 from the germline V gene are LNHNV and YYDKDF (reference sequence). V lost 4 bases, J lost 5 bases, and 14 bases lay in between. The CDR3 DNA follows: TGTGCCACCAGCAAGGAGGCAGGGAGGACCGGGGAGCTGTTTTTT. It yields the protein CATSKEAGRTGELFF.

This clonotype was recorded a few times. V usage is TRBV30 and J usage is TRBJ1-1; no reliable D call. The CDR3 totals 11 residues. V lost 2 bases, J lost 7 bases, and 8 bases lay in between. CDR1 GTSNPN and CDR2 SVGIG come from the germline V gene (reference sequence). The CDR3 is CAWSPQGEAFF. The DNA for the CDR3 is TGTGCCTGGAGTCCCCAAGGTGAAGCTTTCTTT.

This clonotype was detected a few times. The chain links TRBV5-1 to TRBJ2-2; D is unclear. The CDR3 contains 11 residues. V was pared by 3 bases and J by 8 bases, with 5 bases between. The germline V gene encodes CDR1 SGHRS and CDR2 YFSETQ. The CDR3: CASSSEGELFF. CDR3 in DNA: TGCGCCAGCAGCTCGGAGGGGGAGCTGTTTTTT. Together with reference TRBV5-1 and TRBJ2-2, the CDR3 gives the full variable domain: KAGVTQTPRYLIKTRGQQVTLSCSPISGHRSVSWYQQTPGQGLQFLFEYFSETQRNKGNFPGRFSGRQFSNSRSEMNVSTLELGDSALYLCASSSEGELFFGEGSRLTVL.

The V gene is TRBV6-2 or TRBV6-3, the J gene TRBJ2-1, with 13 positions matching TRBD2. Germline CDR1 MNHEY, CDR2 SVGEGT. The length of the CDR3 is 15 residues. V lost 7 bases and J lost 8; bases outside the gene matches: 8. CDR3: CASKRRTSGSDEQFF. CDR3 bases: TGTGCCAGCAAAAGGCGGACTAGCGGGAGTGATGAGCAGTTCTTC.

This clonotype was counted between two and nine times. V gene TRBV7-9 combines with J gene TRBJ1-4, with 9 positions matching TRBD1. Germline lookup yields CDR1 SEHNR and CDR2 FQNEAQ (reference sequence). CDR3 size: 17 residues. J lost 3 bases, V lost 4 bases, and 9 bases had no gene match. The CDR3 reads CASSYLTGGTANEKLFF. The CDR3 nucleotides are TGTGCCAGCAGCTACCTGACAGGGGGAACGGCTAATGAAAAACTGTTTTTT.

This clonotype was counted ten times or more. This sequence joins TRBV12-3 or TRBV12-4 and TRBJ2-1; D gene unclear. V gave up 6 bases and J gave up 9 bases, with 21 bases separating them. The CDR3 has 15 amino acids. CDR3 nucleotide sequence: TGTGCCAGCAGGACCCCCCGGACCGCCACTGGTGAGCAGTTCTTC. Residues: CASRTPRTATGEQFF.

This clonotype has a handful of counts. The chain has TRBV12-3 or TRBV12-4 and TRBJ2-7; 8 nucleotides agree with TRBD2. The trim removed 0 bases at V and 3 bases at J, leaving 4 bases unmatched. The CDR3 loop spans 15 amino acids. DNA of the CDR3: TGTGCCAGCAGTTTAGCGGCGGGGGGCCACTACGAGCAGTACTTC. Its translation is CASSLAAGGHYEQYF.